Listed here are 26 T cell receptor beta chains from one sample, sequenced in a study of T cells in Graves' hyperthyroidism and ophthalmopathy. Template material for amplifying TCR beta CDR3 regions consisted of RNA transcripts. TCR CDR3 regions were first amplified by RT-PCR with HTBI primers. MiXCR was run by TCRdb on the multiplex PCR reads, yielding one entry per CDR3 protein. This sample has over 200,000 distinct CDR3 sequences, with over 15% found just once. Sequencing input: blood. These receptor sequences come from a middle-aged man with Graves' hyperthyroidism.

V usage is TRBV27 and J usage is TRBJ2-3; the D gene is possibly TRBD1 (6 bases). The germline V and J ends were trimmed by 5 bases and 4 bases, with 10 bases remaining between them. The germline CDR1 and CDR2 sequences are MNHEY and SMNVEV (reference sequence). CDR3 size: 13 residues. CDR3 sequence: CASSNQGSDTQYF. CDR3 sequence (DNA): TGTGCCAGCAGTAACCAGGGGTCAGATACGCAGTATTTT.

The rearrangement links TRBV7-6 to TRBJ2-1; 7 nucleotides match TRBD1. V trimming: 5 bases; J trimming: 13 bases; junction bases outside the gene matches: 11. The germline CDR1 and CDR2 sequences are SGHVS and FNYEAQ. This CDR3 has 13 amino acids. CDR3 sequence (DNA): TGTGCCAGCAGCCCGGAGGACAGGTTCTTTCAGTTCTTC. As protein: CASSPEDRFFQFF.

This clonotype was recorded many times. The gene calls are TRBV5-1 and TRBJ2-7, with 8 nucleotides matching TRBD1. V lost 2 bases and J lost 5; bases outside the gene matches: 6. The germline V gene encodes CDR1 SGHRS and CDR2 YFSETQ. The CDR3 runs to 14 residues. The CDR3 DNA sequence: TGCGCCAGCAGCTTCTTACAGGGGGACCACGAGCAGTACTTC. It specifies CASSFLQGDHEQYF.

This clonotype was counted many times. The chain couples TRBV11-3 to TRBJ2-3; 8 bases line up with TRBD1. The CDR3 contains 16 residues. Germline-derived CDR1 and CDR2 are SGHNT and YENEEA. V gave up 4 bases and J gave up 2 bases; unmatched junction bases: 8. CDR3 coding DNA: TGTGCCAGCAGCTCCCGTGCAGGGGGCAACACAGATACGCAGTATTTT. Protein product: CASSSRAGGNTDTQYF.

The CDR3 here is CASSPTVGPGNQPQHF. DNA for the CDR3: TGTGCCAGCAGCCCCACAGTGGGGCCAGGCAATCAGCCCCAGCATTTT. The chain employs TRBV4-2 and TRBJ1-5; perhaps TRBD1 as D (5 bases). Trimming removed 4 bases at V and 2 bases at J, with 15 bases between. Germline V gives CDR1 LGHNA, CDR2 YNFKEQ. The CDR3 contains 16 residues.

The chain joins TRBV18 to TRBJ2-7, with D tentatively TRBD1 or TRBD2 (5 bases each). Trimming left V 3 bases short and J 0 bases short, with 15 bases between. CDR1 is KGHSH and CDR2 is LQKENI in the germline V gene. The CDR3 consists of 16 residues. CDR3 loop: CASSPLVGRSSYEQYF. CDR3 bases: TGTGCCAGCTCACCCCTCGTGGGACGGAGCTCCTACGAGCAGTACTTC.

In nucleotides, the CDR3 is TGCAGCGTTGTGGGGACTAGCGGGAGCTCCTACGAGCAGTACTTC. Amino acid sequence: CSVVGTSGSSYEQYF. V is TRBV29-1 and J is TRBJ2-7, with 14 nucleotides matching TRBD2. Germline CDR1 SQVTM, CDR2 ANQGSEA. The CDR3 spans 15 residues. V dropped 4 bases and J dropped 0; count of bases not matched to a gene: 2.

This clonotype turned up a few times. A much more abundant neighbour one base away suggests this may be a read error. The chain has TRBV30 and TRBJ1-2, with 7 bases that match TRBD1. The germline V gene encodes CDR1 GTSNPN and CDR2 SVGIG (reference sequence). With 5 bases clipped from V and 2 bases from J, the junction kept 5 bases outside the gene matches. This CDR3 spans 13 amino acids. The CDR3 spells CAWGLQGNYGYTF. The CDR3 nucleotides read TGTGCCTGGGGTCTACAGGGGAACTATGGCTACACCTTC.

Concerning this clonotype itself: A read error may explain this, as a much larger clone is one base away. V gene TRBV6-2 or TRBV6-3 combines with J gene TRBJ2-2, with D perhaps TRBD1 or TRBD2 (6 bases each). V shed 5 bases and J shed 4 bases, with 20 bases lying between them. The CDR3 is 17 residues long. The germline gives CDR1 MNHEY, CDR2 SVGEGT. CDR3 nucleotide sequence: TGTGCCAGCAGTGTGGGCGGAGGGGGACGTATCACCGGGGAGCTGTTTTTT. Protein: CASSVGGGGRITGELFF.

In this sample, this clonotype turned up a few times. The CDR3 DNA sequence: TGTGCCAGTAGTATAAGCGGGAGGTCCACCGGGGAGCTGTTTTTT. Translated: CASSISGRSTGELFF. The chain has TRBV19 and TRBJ2-2; 9 nucleotides agree with TRBD2. The J segment lost 4 bases and the V segment lost 2 bases, leaving 2 bases of the junction unmatched. The CDR3 totals 15 residues. Germline assignment: CDR1 LNHDA and CDR2 SQIVND (reference sequence). The whole variable domain, filled in from reference TRBV19 and TRBJ2-2, reads DGGITQSPKYLFRKEGQNVTLSCEQNLNHDAMYWYRQDPGQGLRLIYYSQIVNDFQKGDIAEGYSVSREKKESFPLTVTSAQKNPTAFYLCASSISGRSTGELFFGEGSRLTVL.

This clonotype was recorded at least ten times. This chain links TRBV7-2 with TRBJ2-7; perhaps TRBD2 as D (5 bases). The CDR3 length is 15 residues. Trimming stripped 2 bases from V and 2 bases from J, with 13 bases between. Germline V lookup: CDR1 SGHTA, CDR2 FQGNSA. The CDR3 DNA sequence: TGTGCCAGCAGCTTAAATGGAGCGGAGGCCTACGAGCAGTACTTC. This gives the protein CASSLNGAEAYEQYF.

This clonotype was seen a handful of times. The chain uses TRBV27 and TRBJ2-2; 9 bases align to TRBD2. J was trimmed by 1 base and V by 4 bases; bases with no gene match: 10. Germline CDR1 is MNHEY and CDR2 is SMNVEV (reference sequence). The CDR3 has 18 amino acids. The CDR3, as DNA: TGTGCCAGCAGTTCCAATCTAGCGGGAACGAGGAACACCGGGGAGCTGTTTTTT. This translates into CASSSNLAGTRNTGELFF.

This clonotype was observed many times. The genes are TRBV28 and TRBJ2-7; D perhaps matches TRBD2 (6 bases). Looked up from germline, CDR1 is MDHEN and CDR2 is SYDVKM. V gave up 4 bases and J gave up 3 bases, with 16 bases separating them. CDR3 length: 15 amino acids. The CDR3 sequence: CASSSPNGGFYEQYF. In nucleotides, the CDR3 is TGTGCCAGCAGTTCCCCAAACGGGGGTTTCTACGAGCAGTACTTC.

This chain connects TRBV19 to TRBJ1-2; D not certain. Trimming took 6 bases from V and 5 from J, leaving 13 bases between them. The CDR3 totals 13 residues. Germline V gene sequence: CDR1 LNHDA, CDR2 SQIVND (reference sequence). CDR3 DNA: TGTGCCAGTAGACCACACTTAATTTATGGCTACACCTTC. This encodes CASRPHLIYGYTF.

This clonotype was detected only a few times. The J gene is TRBJ2-7, the V gene TRBV29-1, with TRBD2 as a possible D gene (7 bases). This CDR3 has 14 residues. Trimming removed 1 base from V and 6 bases from J, with 16 bases in between. Per the germline V gene, CDR1 is SQVTM and CDR2 is ANQGSEA. The CDR3 nucleotides are TGCAGCGTTGAAGTGGCGGGGGCGTCTGTCGAGCAGTACTTC. Its translation: CSVEVAGASVEQYF.

The chain employs TRBV12-5 and TRBJ1-1; unclear D gene. CDR3 size: 18 residues. The V end lost 0 bases, the J end lost 0 bases, and 17 bases lay between the germline ends. CDR1 is LGHNT, CDR2 FRNRAP, per germline. CDR3 coding DNA: TGTGCTAGTGGTTTGGTATTGGGTGGTTTCCGTATGAACACTGAAGCTTTCTTT. This gives the protein CASGLVLGGFRMNTEAFF. The whole variable domain, remainder taken from reference TRBV12-5 and TRBJ1-1, is DARVTQTPRHKVTEMGQEVTMRCQPILGHNTVFWYRQTMMQGLELLAYFRNRAPLDDSGMPKDRFSAEMPDATLATLKIQPSEPRDSAVYFCASGLVLGGFRMNTEAFFGQGTRLTVV.

The table lists this clonotype with many counts. The rearrangement joins TRBV5-1 to TRBJ2-1; TRBD2 agrees at 8 bases. The CDR3 is 13 amino acids. V gave up 0 bases and J gave up 10 bases; unmatched junction bases: 3. The germline gives CDR1 SGHRS, CDR2 YFSETQ. The CDR3 DNA reads as TGCGCCAGCAGCTTGGTGCTAGCGGGCGAGCAGTTCTTC. Translated, it gives CASSLVLAGEQFF.

Comment on this clonotype: A much larger clonotype is one base distant, so this may be a read error. This is likely a read error, given that the CDR3 carries no conserved phenylalanine or tryptophan at its end. The V gene is TRBV24-1, the J gene TRBJ2-5; D uncertain. The CDR3 contains 13 residues. The ends were cut back, 9 bases at V and 1 base at J, with 11 bases in the middle. Looked up from germline, CDR1 is KGHDR and CDR2 is SFDVKD. This CDR3 reads CATQPPSQETQYL. The CDR3 coding sequence is TGTGCCACCCAGCCTCCCTCCCAAGAGACCCAGTACCTC.

This clonotype appeared once. The chain carries TRBV6-1 and TRBJ2-1; 9 positions match TRBD2. Germline values: CDR1 MNHNS, CDR2 SASEGT. CDR3 size: 15 residues. Trimming cost V 5 bases and J 9 bases; bases outside gene matches: 11. In nucleotides, the CDR3 is TGTGCCAGCAGTACTTTAGCGGGAGCAGCTGGTGAGCAGTTCTTC. Translation gives CASSTLAGAAGEQFF.

The chain joins TRBV7-8 to TRBJ1-5; 7 bases match TRBD1. This CDR3 is built from 12 residues. After removal of 3 bases from V and 10 bases from J, the junction contained 3 bases not matched to a gene. Germline V gene sequence: CDR1 SGHVS, CDR2 FQNEAQ. The chain's CDR3 is CASSFRGGPQHF. The CDR3 coding sequence is TGTGCCAGCAGCTTCCGAGGGGGCCCCCAGCATTTT.

This clonotype was picked up many times. Here the CDR3 DNA reads TGTGCCTGGAGTGGCCTAGCGGGAGGCGGTGAGCAGTTCTTC. It is translated as CAWSGLAGGGEQFF. The rearrangement links TRBV30 to TRBJ2-1; 11 nucleotides match TRBD2. CDR3 length: 14 residues. The V segment lost 1 base and the J segment 9 bases; nucleotides outside the gene matches: 5. CDR1 GTSNPN and CDR2 SVGIG come from the germline V gene (reference sequence).

This clonotype was recorded many times. The chain has TRBV6-1 and TRBJ2-5; D gene uncertain. V was pared by 5 bases and J by 4 bases, with 14 bases between. In germline, CDR1 is MNHNS, CDR2 SASEGT. The CDR3 totals 14 residues. CDR3 region: CASSRTPLGETQYF. CDR3 nucleotide sequence: TGTGCCAGCAGTCGGACGCCCCTCGGAGAGACCCAGTACTTC.

This clonotype has a count of ten or more. This sequence joins TRBV6-2 or TRBV6-3 and TRBJ2-1, with D unclear. With 4 bases removed from V and 5 bases from J, the gap between germline ends came to 12 bases. Germline CDR1 is MNHEY and CDR2 is SVGEGT. This CDR3 has 14 residues. The CDR3 here is CASSLVGTHNEQFF. The DNA of the CDR3 is TGTGCCAGCAGTTTGGTGGGAACACACAATGAGCAGTTCTTC.

In its sample, this clonotype was seen many times. J is TRBJ2-7 and V is TRBV11-2; 7 bases fit TRBD2. This CDR3 spans 20 amino acids. The V gene end was trimmed by 2 bases and the J gene end by 1 base; junction bases not matched to a gene: 20. Germline V lookup: CDR1 SGHAT, CDR2 FQNNGV. The CDR3 region has the DNA TGTGCCAGCAGCTTACCCCGCGTCGGGATAGCGGGCAGGTCATCCTACGAGCAGTACTTC. Its translation: CASSLPRVGIAGRSSYEQYF.

This clonotype came up many times. V and J are TRBV20-1 and TRBJ2-1; TRBD2 matches 7 bases. Per germline, CDR1 DFQATT and CDR2 SNEGSKA (reference sequence). After removal of 1 base from V and 6 bases from J, the junction contained 6 bases not matched to a gene. The CDR3 loop spans 14 amino acids. The CDR3 DNA follows: TGCAGTGCTAGAGTTCGACTAGCCGTCAATGAGCAGTTCTTC. Translated: CSARVRLAVNEQFF.

This clonotype showed up many times. The chain couples TRBV3-1 to TRBJ2-1; a weak D match, TRBD2 (5 bases). This CDR3 has 12 residues. The V gene's germline CDR1 is LGHDT and CDR2 YNNKEL (reference sequence). V lost 0 bases and J lost 10, with 7 bases in between. This CDR3 is CASSQDSGEQFF. CDR3 DNA: TGTGCCAGCAGCCAAGATTCGGGGGAGCAGTTCTTC.